Only one count was recorded for the clone carrying this T cell receptor beta chain. These data come from a study of blood T cell repertoires in COVID-19. This table comes from immunoSEQ multiplex PCR, and its TCRdb copy is limited to in-frame clones, with some not included. Of a few hundred thousand clones in the sample, roughly nine tenths were seen once. CDR3 length: 13 residues. Trimming took off 5 bases at V and 10 bases at J, with 17 bases between the two ends. V usage is TRBV12-3 or TRBV12-4 and J usage is TRBJ1-1, with a weak D call TRBD1 (5 bases). The specimen sequenced was PBMCs or T cells enriched from blood (not recorded which). The receptor was derived from a woman aged 25 to 39 who had recovered from COVID-19. CDR3 amino acids: CASSSNLLGGAFF. CDR3 nucleotide sequence: TGTGCCAGCAGTAGTAACCTCCTGGGGGGAGCTTTCTTT.